This T cell receptor (beta chain) was recorded in a study of human CD8 memory T cell subsets. Study conclusions and caveats: Diversity, measured as normalized Shannon-Wiener diversity, was similarly high in stem-like memory and precursor exhausted T cells. Effector memory cells did not share this.

A UMI-labeled 5' RACE approach was the method that produced the TCR beta libraries. TCRdb reworked the 5' RACE reads into one entry per CDR3 protein, no DNA. The sample has under 13,000 distinct CDR3 sequences. Healthy donors' buffy coats yielded the PBMC. Negative magnetic separation was used for the enrichment of total CD8+ T cells. Comments on this clonotype: What it recognizes is unknown.

The sequence was collected from a human donor in good health. The sample was CD8+ T cells from PBMCs.

CDR3 in amino acids: CASSYSSWNTEAFF. The V call is TRBV6-2 or TRBV6-3, the J call TRBJ1-1. Germline CDR1 MNHEY, CDR2 SVGEGT. This CDR3 contains 14 residues.